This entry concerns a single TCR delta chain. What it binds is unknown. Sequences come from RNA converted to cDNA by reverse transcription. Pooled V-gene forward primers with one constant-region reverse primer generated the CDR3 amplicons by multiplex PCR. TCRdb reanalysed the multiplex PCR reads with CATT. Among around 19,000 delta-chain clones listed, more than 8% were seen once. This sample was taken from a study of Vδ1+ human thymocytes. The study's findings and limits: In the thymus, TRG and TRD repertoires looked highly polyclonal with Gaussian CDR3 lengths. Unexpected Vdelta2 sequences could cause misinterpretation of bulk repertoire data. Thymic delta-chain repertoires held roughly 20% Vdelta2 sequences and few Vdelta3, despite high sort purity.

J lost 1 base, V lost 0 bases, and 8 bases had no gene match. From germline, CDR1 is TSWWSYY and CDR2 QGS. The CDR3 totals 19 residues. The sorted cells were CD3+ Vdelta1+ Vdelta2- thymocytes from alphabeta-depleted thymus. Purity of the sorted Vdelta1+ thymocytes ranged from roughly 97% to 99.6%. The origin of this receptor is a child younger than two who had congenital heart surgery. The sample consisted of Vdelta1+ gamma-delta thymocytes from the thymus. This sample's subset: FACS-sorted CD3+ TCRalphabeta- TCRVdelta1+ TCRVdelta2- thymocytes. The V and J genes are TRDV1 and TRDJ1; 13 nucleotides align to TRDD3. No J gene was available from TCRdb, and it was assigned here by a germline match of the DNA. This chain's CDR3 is CALGELTYTGGYGTDKLIF. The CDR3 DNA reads TGTGCTCTTGGGGAACTGACCTATACTGGGGGATACGGCACCGATAAACTCATCTTT.